This T cell receptor beta chain stems from a study of tumor and adjacent non-tumor tissue in lung cancer. Study summary: The cohort had about twelve adenocarcinoma, 2 squamous cell and 1 small cell patients. On average, productive TCRbeta reads reached 4 million to 5 million per sample.

Study results and caveats: TCR diversity was significantly greater in tumor than normal lung tissue.

No cell sorting was done before RNA was extracted from the tissue. In the case of this clonotype: Its antigen is as yet unknown. A read error may explain this, as a much larger clone is one base away.

Germline lookup yields CDR1 SEHNR and CDR2 FQNEAQ (reference sequence). This CDR3 comprises 15 residues. TCRbeta libraries were built with three rounds of nested PCR, modified from ARM-PCR. TCRdb re-derived calls from the multiplex PCR reads in MiXCR, one entry per CDR3 protein. This sample has 75,000 to 95,000 distinct CDR3 sequences, with roughly 72% found just once. This clonotype was obtained from a middle-aged woman with non-small cell lung cancer. The sequenced sample was lung tumor tissue. This chain uses TRBV7-9 with TRBJ2-3; D might be TRBD1 or TRBD2, each matching 5 bases. For the CDR3, the DNA is TGTGTCAGCAGCCCCGGGGACGTGACCTCCGATACGCAGTATTTT. This encodes CVSSPGDVTSDTQYF.